Listed here is a single T cell receptor (beta chain). The entry originates in a study of blood T cell repertoires in COVID-19. The wider study: In each case, the material was cDNA or gDNA derived from T cells, B-cell-depleted T cells, or PBMCs.

The V end was cut by 0 bases, the J end by 6 bases, with 9 bases between. Germline V gene data show CDR1 as SGHDT and CDR2 as YYEEEE. The CDR3 spans 13 residues. Authors' analysis steps: Amplification with reference gene primers provided the estimates of nucleated cell counts. Profiled with immunoSEQ multiplex PCR; TCRdb holds only in-frame clones, not every one. The V and J calls and clone size are taken from that table; D and trimming were inferred from the DNA. The repertoire holds 180,000 or so clones, roughly 90% seen once, with 1.5% to 2% in the top ten. The clonotype comes from a woman in her forties or fifties with acute or convalescent COVID-19. This rearrangement joins TRBV5-6 to TRBJ1-2; no clear D. Input material: peripheral blood. Here the CDR3 DNA reads TGTGCCAGCAGCTTGGAACAGAACCATGGCTACACCTTC. Encoded protein: CASSLEQNHGYTF.